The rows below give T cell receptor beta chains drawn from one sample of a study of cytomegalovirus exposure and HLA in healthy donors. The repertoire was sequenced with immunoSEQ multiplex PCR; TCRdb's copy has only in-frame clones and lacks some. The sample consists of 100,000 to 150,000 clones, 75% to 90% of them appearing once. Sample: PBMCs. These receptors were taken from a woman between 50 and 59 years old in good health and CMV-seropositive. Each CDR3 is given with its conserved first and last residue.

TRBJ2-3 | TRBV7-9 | CASTLAGVADTQYF
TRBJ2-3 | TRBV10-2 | CASRATGDPTDTQYF
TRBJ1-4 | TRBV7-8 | CASSLDSGAGGFTNEKLFF
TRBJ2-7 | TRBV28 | CASTQLAGGRQYF
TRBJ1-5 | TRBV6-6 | CASRPSRNAQPQHF
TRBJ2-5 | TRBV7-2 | CASSGQGFEETQYF
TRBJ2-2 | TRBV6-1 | CASSGTHNTGELFF
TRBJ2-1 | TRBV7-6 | CASSLTSGRGEQFF
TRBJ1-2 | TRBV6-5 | CASRPTGLLGYTF
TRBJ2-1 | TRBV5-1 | CASSLRVAGVDEQFF
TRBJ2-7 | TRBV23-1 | CASSAIDPGQLHPYEQYF
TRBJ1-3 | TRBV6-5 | CATYRGPGNTIYF
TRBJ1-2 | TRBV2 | CASSLSGQYYGYTF
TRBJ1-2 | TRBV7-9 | CASSTGGSSYGYTF
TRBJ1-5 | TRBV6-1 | CASRKTGHRNQPQHF
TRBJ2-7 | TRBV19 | CASNGGDRGRQYF
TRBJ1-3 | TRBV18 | CASSPTQGDENTIYF
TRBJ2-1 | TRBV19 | CASSILSGSYNEQFF
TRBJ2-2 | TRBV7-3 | CASSLNGGAPGELFF
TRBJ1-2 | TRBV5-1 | CASSLDRVHYGYTF
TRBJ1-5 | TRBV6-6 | CASSYEAGNQPQHF
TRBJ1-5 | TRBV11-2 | CASSLDLGQNQPQHF
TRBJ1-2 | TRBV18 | CASSPRKGDPYGYTF
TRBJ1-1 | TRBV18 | CASSPRQGHTEAFF
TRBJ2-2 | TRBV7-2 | CASSLFGGTNTGELFF
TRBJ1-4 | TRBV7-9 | CASSLGVPGEEKLFF
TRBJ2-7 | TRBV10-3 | CAIGRAKGLAGDEQYF